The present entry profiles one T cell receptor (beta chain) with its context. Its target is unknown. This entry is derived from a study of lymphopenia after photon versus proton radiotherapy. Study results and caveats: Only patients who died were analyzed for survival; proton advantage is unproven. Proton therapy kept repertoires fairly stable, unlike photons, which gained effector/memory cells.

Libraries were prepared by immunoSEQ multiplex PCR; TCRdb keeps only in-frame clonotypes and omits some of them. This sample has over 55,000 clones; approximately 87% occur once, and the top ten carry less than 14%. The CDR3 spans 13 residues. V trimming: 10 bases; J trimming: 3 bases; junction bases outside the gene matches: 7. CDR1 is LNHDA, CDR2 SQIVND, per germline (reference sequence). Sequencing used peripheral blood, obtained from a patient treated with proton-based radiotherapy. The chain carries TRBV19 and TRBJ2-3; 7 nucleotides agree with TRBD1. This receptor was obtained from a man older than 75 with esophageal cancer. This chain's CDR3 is CATAGQATDTQYF. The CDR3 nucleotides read TGTGCCACCGCAGGACAGGCTACAGATACGCAGTATTTT. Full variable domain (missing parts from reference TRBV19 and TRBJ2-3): DGGITQSPKYLFRKEGQNVTLSCEQNLNHDAMYWYRQDPGQGLRLIYYSQIVNDFQKGDIAEGYSVSREKKESFPLTVTSAQKNPTAFYLCATAGQATDTQYFGPGTRLTVL.